This T cell receptor (beta chain) was identified in a study of blood T cells in healthy people across ages. Notes on the study in general: More naive CD4+ cells and higher diversity were found in long-lived than in aged donors.

Alongside a J-beta primer mix, a sample-barcoded 5' primer served in a second PCR lasting 7 to 11 cycles. Sequencing yielded, for each sample, at least 3 million paired-end reads carrying CDR3. One entry per CDR3 protein, called by TCRdb with MiXCR from the 5' RACE reads. The sample consists of some 690,000 distinct CDR3 sequences, roughly 20% of them appearing once. Trimming took 4 bases from V and 2 from J, leaving 13 bases between them. The CDR3 is made up of 14 amino acids. The V gene's germline CDR1 is SQVTM and CDR2 ANQGSEA. Concerning this clonotype itself: Its antigen is unidentified.

This chain joins TRBV29-1 and TRBJ2-3; no reliable D call. Sequencing used blood. The receptor's source is an older man in good health. CDR3 loop: CSVVGRTNTDTQYF. In nucleotides, the CDR3 is TGCAGCGTTGTTGGACGGACCAACACAGATACGCAGTATTTT.